These 16 T cell receptor beta chains originate from one sample sequenced in a study of blood T cell repertoires in COVID-19. Generated by immunoSEQ multiplex PCR, the TCRdb table keeps only in-frame clones and is missing some. The data show roughly 200,000 clones, more than 80% seen once. The sequencing sample was made of PBMCs or T cells enriched from blood (not recorded which). All receptors come from a man aged 25-45 years who had recovered from COVID-19.

This rearrangement joins TRBV28 to TRBJ1-4, with D uncertain. The CDR3 covers 12 residues. Germline V gives CDR1 MDHEN, CDR2 SYDVKM. V gave up 4 bases and J gave up 4 bases, with 4 bases separating them. The DNA for the CDR3 is TGTGCCAGCAGTTCCTTTAATGAAAAACTGTTTTTT. Amino acids: CASSSFNEKLFF. Supplemented by reference TRBV28 and TRBJ1-4, the full variable domain reads DVKVTQSSRYLVKRTGEKVFLECVQDMDHENMFWYRQDPGLGLRLIYFSYDVKMKEKGDIPEGYSVSREKKERFSLILESASTNQTSMYLCASSSFNEKLFFGSGTQLSVL.

A few counts support this clone. The chain has TRBV7-9 and TRBJ1-1; D is undetermined. This CDR3 is built from 15 residues. Germline V lookup: CDR1 SEHNR, CDR2 FQNEAQ (reference sequence). Between the trimmed V and J ends, which lost 5 bases and 1 base, there was a span of 14 bases. This chain's CDR3 is CASSPSGSENTEAFF. CDR3 nucleotides: TGTGCCAGCAGCCCTAGTGGCTCAGAGAACACTGAAGCTTTCTTT.

The V call is TRBV4-3, the J call TRBJ1-1; D not certain. V lost 1 base and J lost 0, with 9 bases in between. This CDR3 comprises 15 residues. Germline V gives CDR1 LGHNA, CDR2 YSLEER. The CDR3, as DNA: TGCGCCAGCAGCCAAGGTGCGTCGATGAACACTGAAGCTTTCTTT. Its protein is CASSQGASMNTEAFF.

The V gene is TRBV5-1, the J gene TRBJ2-5, with TRBD2 matching over 8 bases. Germline V lookup: CDR1 SGHRS, CDR2 YFSETQ. The CDR3 consists of 14 residues. V lost 4 bases, J lost 5 bases, and 7 bases stayed unmatched. The CDR3 region is CASSPGGASETQYF. As DNA, the CDR3 is TGCGCCAGCAGCCCCGGGGGGGCCTCGGAGACCCAGTACTTC.

This chain links TRBV9 with TRBJ2-7; 10 nucleotides align to TRBD1. Germline CDR1 reads SGDLS; CDR2 reads YYNGEE. The J segment lost 3 bases and the V segment lost 0 bases, leaving 3 bases of the junction unmatched. The CDR3 is 15 residues long. The CDR3 reads CASSVDRDRGYEQYF. The CDR3, as DNA: TGTGCCAGCAGCGTAGACCGGGACAGGGGCTACGAGCAGTACTTC.

This clone was counted only a few times. The V gene is TRBV19, the J gene TRBJ1-1; 7 positions agree with TRBD1. Looked up from germline, CDR1 is LNHDA and CDR2 is SQIVND (reference sequence). This CDR3 is 16 amino acids long. Trimming cost V 5 bases and J 0 bases; bases outside gene matches: 9. In DNA form, the CDR3 reads TGTGCCAGTAGTCCCTGGACAGGTTCCATGAACACTGAAGCTTTCTTT. Translating gives CASSPWTGSMNTEAFF.

The chain has TRBV7-9 and TRBJ1-2; possibly TRBD1 for D (5 bases). Trimming stripped 0 bases from V and 6 bases from J, with 8 bases between. Germline V gene data show CDR1 as SEHNR and CDR2 as FQNEAQ (reference sequence). The length of the CDR3 is 13 residues. The CDR3 sequence: CASSLAGAHGYTF. In nucleotides, the CDR3 is TGTGCCAGCAGCTTAGCAGGGGCCCATGGCTACACCTTC.

The chain joins TRBV25-1 to TRBJ2-1; TRBD2 is a possible D gene (6 bases). Germline lookup yields CDR1 MGHDK and CDR2 SYGVNS. This CDR3 is built from 14 residues. V dropped 5 bases and J dropped 5 bases, with 13 bases sitting between them. CDR3 nucleotides: TGTGCCAGCAGTAGGCAGGGCGGGGACAATGAGCAGTTCTTC. This translates into CASSRQGGDNEQFF.

The chain combines TRBV4-1 with TRBJ2-7; TRBD1 agrees at 7 bases. CDR3 length equals 15 residues. CDR1 and CDR2 (germline): MGHRA, YSYEKL. With V trimmed by 0 bases and J by 4 bases, 6 bases remained unmatched. DNA of the CDR3: TGCGCCAGCAGCCAAGATCTTGGGACAGCATACGAGCAGTACTTC. Amino acids: CASSQDLGTAYEQYF.

V is TRBV7-9 and J is TRBJ1-1, with TRBD1 matching over 9 bases. The trim removed 6 bases at V and 3 bases at J, leaving 5 bases unmatched. The CDR3 length is 14 residues. Germline-derived CDR1 and CDR2 are SEHNR and FQNEAQ (reference sequence). CDR3 residues: CASSPQGADTEAFF. The CDR3 coding sequence is TGTGCCAGCAGTCCACAGGGGGCGGACACTGAAGCTTTCTTT.

The genes are TRBV3-1 (or the pseudogene TRBV3-2) and TRBJ2-3; TRBD2 matches at 12 bases. The V and J ends lost 1 base and 5 bases, in that order; junction bases with no gene match: 7. Germline assignment: CDR1 LGHDT and CDR2 YNNKEL (reference sequence). This CDR3 comprises 17 residues. CDR3 coding DNA: TGTGCCAGCAGCCAAGGCCCTAGCGGGGGGGCGGAAGATACGCAGTATTTT. Translating gives CASSQGPSGGAEDTQYF.

The V and J genes are TRBV7-2 and TRBJ1-4, with D possibly matching TRBD1 (6 bases). Germline lookup yields CDR1 SGHTA and CDR2 FQGNSA. This CDR3 comprises 18 residues. The V end was cut by 2 bases, the J end by 4 bases, with 20 bases between. The CDR3 coding sequence is TGTGCCAGCAGCTTAATCGGCGGTATTCGAGGGGGTAATGAAAAACTGTTTTTT. As protein: CASSLIGGIRGGNEKLFF.

CDR3 amino acids: CASSQVPREGSLSNTGELFF. The CDR3 bases are TGCGCCAGCAGCCAAGTCCCGCGGGAGGGGTCCCTTTCGAACACCGGGGAGCTGTTTTTT. The chain links TRBV4-3 to TRBJ2-2, with 9 positions matching TRBD2. The length of the CDR3 is 20 residues. The germline gives CDR1 LGHNA, CDR2 YSLEER. V shed 1 base and J 0 bases; nucleotides not matched to a gene: 12.

This clone was seen just once. The gene calls are TRBV3-1 (or the pseudogene TRBV3-2) and TRBJ1-2, with 8 bases aligning to TRBD1. This CDR3 has 15 amino acids. After removal of 4 bases from V and 7 bases from J, the junction contained 11 bases not matched to a gene. The germline gives CDR1 LGHDT, CDR2 YNNKEL (reference sequence). CDR3 loop: CASSRTNQGAIGYTF. CDR3 sequence (DNA): TGTGCCAGCAGCCGAACAAACCAGGGGGCGATTGGCTACACCTTC.

The chain combines TRBV5-1 with TRBJ1-4, with a weak D call TRBD1 (5 bases). Germline CDR1 reads SGHRS; CDR2 reads YFSETQ. This CDR3 comprises 13 residues. V lost 0 bases, J lost 11 bases, and 11 bases lay in between. CDR3 amino acids: CASSLGVGGKLFF. The DNA of the CDR3 is TGCGCCAGCAGCTTGGGGGTTGGGGGGAAACTGTTTTTT.

This chain connects TRBV4-1 to TRBJ1-2; D gene unclear. From germline, CDR1 is MGHRA and CDR2 YSYEKL. V lost 0 bases and J lost 8, with 16 bases in between. This CDR3 spans 15 amino acids. The CDR3 bases are TGCGCCAGCAGCCAAGAACAGCTGGGAGGTGGCGGCTACACCTTC. This encodes CASSQEQLGGGGYTF.